The next 32 T cell receptor beta chains were all read from a single sample in a study. TCRdb ran MiXCR on the 5' RACE reads and lists one entry per CDR3 protein. The sample yields almost 8,500 distinct CDR3 sequences, about 70% seen once. Sequencing input: tumor-infiltrating naive CD4+ T cells sorted from the breast tumor. Subset defined: naive CD4+ T cells, CD4+CD45RA+CD25-. These receptors all stem from a female donor with breast cancer.

The chain has TRBV28 and TRBJ1-2; D gene ambiguous. The germline V and J ends were trimmed by 6 bases and 3 bases, with 11 bases remaining between them. CDR3 length equals 13 residues. Looked up from germline, CDR1 is MDHEN and CDR2 is SYDVKM. The CDR3 loop reads CASRRVLDYGYTF. The CDR3 DNA sequence: TGTGCCAGCAGAAGGGTGCTCGACTATGGCTACACCTTC.

This clonotype came up a few times. The chain is built from TRBV10-2 and TRBJ1-1; D gene ambiguous. The CDR3 consists of 12 residues. The germline gives CDR1 WSHSY, CDR2 SAAADI. V dropped 2 bases and J dropped 3 bases, with 4 bases sitting between them. Written as DNA, the CDR3 is TGCGCCAGCAGTGAGGGGTACACTGAAGCTTTCTTT. It yields the protein CASSEGYTEAFF.

This clonotype was detected once. CDR3 sequence: CASSLAGPNQPQHF. CDR3 DNA: TGTGCCAGCAGTTTAGCAGGGCCCAATCAGCCCCAGCATTTT. The rearrangement joins TRBV12-3 or TRBV12-4 to TRBJ1-5; no reliable D call. The germline V and J ends were trimmed by 0 bases and 3 bases, with 6 bases remaining between them. The CDR3 is 14 residues long.

This clonotype occurred a few times. This chain links TRBV5-5 with TRBJ2-1; D call uncertain. There are 14 residues in the CDR3. Trimming pared 2 bases from V and 6 bases from J, leaving 12 bases between. Germline V gene lookup returns CDR1 SGHKS and CDR2 YYEKEE (reference sequence). In nucleotides, the CDR3 is TGTGCCAGCAGCTTAGGCCAGAAATTCAATGAGCAGTTCTTC. The encoded protein is CASSLGQKFNEQFF.

This chain connects TRBV4-1 to TRBJ1-2; D perhaps matches TRBD1 (5 bases). V gave up 0 bases and J gave up 8 bases, with 13 bases separating them. CDR3 length: 14 amino acids. Germline-derived CDR1 and CDR2 are MGHRA and YSYEKL. The CDR3 bases are TGCGCCAGCAGCCAAGATGGGAAGGGACGAGGCTACACCTTC. Translated, it gives CASSQDGKGRGYTF.

The DNA for the CDR3 is TGCAGTGCTAGAGAGAAAGGGGGATTCAATGAAGCTTTCTTT. Protein product: CSAREKGGFNEAFF. V is TRBV20-1 and J is TRBJ1-1, with a weak D call TRBD1 (6 bases). Germline V gene lookup returns CDR1 DFQATT and CDR2 SNEGSKA (reference sequence). Trimming shortened V by 0 bases and J by 7 bases, and 15 bases separated the two germline ends. This CDR3 is built from 14 residues.

The J gene is TRBJ2-7, the V gene TRBV9; 7 bases align to TRBD1. Trimming at V came to 4 bases and at J to 4 bases, leaving 11 bases not matched to a gene. Germline CDR1 SGDLS, CDR2 YYNGEE. This CDR3 comprises 15 residues. CDR3 coding DNA: TGTGCCAGCAGCCCCGGACAGGCCCGTCCATACGAGCAGTACTTC. Residues: CASSPGQARPYEQYF.

In this sample, this clonotype is medium-sized. The CDR3 DNA sequence: TGCGCCAGCAGCCTTGGACTAGCGAGCACAGATACGCAGTATTTT. This gives the protein CASSLGLASTDTQYF. This chain uses TRBV5-1 with TRBJ2-3; 9 positions match TRBD2. V shed 4 bases and J 0 bases; nucleotides not matched to a gene: 3. Germline V gene sequence: CDR1 SGHRS, CDR2 YFSETQ. The CDR3 loop spans 15 amino acids.

The chain has TRBV12-3 or TRBV12-4 and TRBJ1-2; D possibly corresponds to TRBD1 (5 bases). V lost 3 bases and J 3 bases, leaving 11 bases between the germline ends. The CDR3 length is 14 residues. The CDR3 region is CASSLDTGYYGYTF. As DNA, the CDR3 is TGTGCCAGCAGTTTGGACACCGGTTACTATGGCTACACCTTC.

This chain uses TRBV5-1 with TRBJ2-1, with 8 bases matching TRBD2. The germline gives CDR1 SGHRS, CDR2 YFSETQ. J lost 0 bases, V lost 0 bases, and 2 bases had no gene match. CDR3 length equals 16 residues. CDR3 nucleotides: TGCGCCAGCAGCTTGGGCGGGACTAGCTCCTACAATGAGCAGTTCTTC. As protein: CASSLGGTSSYNEQFF.

Details on this clonotype: One junction end disagrees with the germline gene, perhaps due to a read error. The rearrangement joins TRBV5-1 to TRBJ2-3, with D possibly being TRBD1 or TRBD2 (7 bases each). CDR1 SGHRS and CDR2 YFSETQ come from the germline V gene. The CDR3 is made up of 14 amino acids. The CDR3 DNA is TGCGCCAGCACCGAGCGGGGCGGGACAGATACCCAGTATTTT. Amino acids: CASTERGGTDTQYF.

This rearrangement joins TRBV6-1 to TRBJ2-5, with D tentatively TRBD2 (6 bases). Germline V gene sequence: CDR1 MNHNS, CDR2 SASEGT. V shed 4 bases and J shed 4 bases, with 16 bases lying between them. The CDR3 covers 15 residues. The CDR3 coding sequence is TGTGCCAGCAGTGCCCCACCCTCGCGGGGAGAGACCCAGTACTTC. Amino acids: CASSAPPSRGETQYF.

The table lists this clonotype with a few counts. A junction boundary mismatches the germline segment, possibly from a read error. V gene TRBV7-2 combines with J gene TRBJ2-1; perhaps TRBD2 as D (5 bases). Germline lookup yields CDR1 SGHTA and CDR2 FQGNSA. CDR3 length: 11 residues. The chain's CDR3 is CASSSGPSRVF. The CDR3 nucleotides are TGTGCCAGCAGCTCTGGACCTTCGAGGGTCTTC.

The chain employs TRBV7-3 and TRBJ2-1, with 10 bases lining up with TRBD2. Looked up from germline, CDR1 is SGHTA and CDR2 is FQGTGA. The CDR3 covers 15 residues. With V trimmed by 6 bases and J by 6 bases, 8 bases remained unmatched. The CDR3, as DNA: TGTGCCAGCAGTTCTAGCGGGAGCCGTATCAATGAGCAGTTCTTC. The encoded protein is CASSSSGSRINEQFF.

V usage is TRBV4-2 and J usage is TRBJ2-1, with 8 bases lining up with TRBD2. Germline values: CDR1 LGHNA, CDR2 YNFKEQ. The CDR3 is 15 residues long. Losses at the gene ends were 2 bases for V and 6 bases for J; bases not matched to a gene: 6. The DNA for the CDR3 is TGTGCCAGCAGCCAAAGCGGGAGAAGGGCCAATGAGCAGTTCTTC. Translation: CASSQSGRRANEQFF.

This clonotype turned up a few times. The gene calls are TRBV20-1 and TRBJ2-7, with 9 bases matching TRBD2. V lost 3 bases and J lost 4; bases outside the gene matches: 10. CDR3 size: 15 residues. Looked up from germline, CDR1 is DFQATT and CDR2 is SNEGSKA (reference sequence). The CDR3 region is CSASPAASGDYEQYF. CDR3 DNA sequence: TGCAGTGCTAGTCCCGCTGCTAGCGGGGATTACGAGCAGTACTTC.

The chain uses TRBV27 and TRBJ1-6, with D unclear. The CDR3 runs to 16 residues. V was shortened by 5 bases and J by 5 bases, with 16 bases between the two germline ends. Per germline, CDR1 MNHEY and CDR2 SMNVEV (reference sequence). In DNA, the CDR3 is TGTGCCAGCAGTAAATCTCAGGTTTCCCATAATTCACCCCTCCACTTT. Translated, it gives CASSKSQVSHNSPLHF.

V and J are TRBV7-6 and TRBJ1-5; D gene uncertain. V lost 3 bases and J lost 6, with 15 bases in between. Germline V gives CDR1 SGHVS, CDR2 FNYEAQ. The CDR3 runs to 15 residues. In nucleotides, the CDR3 is TGTGCCAGCAGCTTGGGCGCAGCCCCCGGTCAGCCCCAGCATTTT. Residues: CASSLGAAPGQPQHF.

The chain is built from TRBV28 and TRBJ2-5; no clear D. The CDR3 spans 15 residues. V dropped 3 bases and J dropped 5 bases, with 16 bases sitting between them. The germline CDR1 and CDR2 sequences are MDHEN and SYDVKM. CDR3 sequence reads: CASSFLGRRSETQYF. The DNA of the CDR3 is TGTGCCAGCAGTTTTCTCGGACGCCGGTCGGAGACCCAGTACTTC.

The chain combines TRBV25-1 with TRBJ2-2; no reliable D call. V was trimmed by 6 bases and J by 5 bases, leaving 4 bases between them. In germline, CDR1 is MGHDK, CDR2 SYGVNS. The CDR3 has 11 residues. The DNA for the CDR3 is TGTGCCAGCAGAATTACCGGGGAGCTGTTTTTT. It specifies CASRITGELFF.

The V and J genes are TRBV20-1 and TRBJ2-5; D perhaps matches TRBD1 (7 bases). CDR3 length: 14 residues. V lost 5 bases and J lost 2, with 15 bases in between. Per germline, CDR1 DFQATT and CDR2 SNEGSKA (reference sequence). The CDR3 reads CSAPRGAVQETQYF. CDR3 in DNA: TGCAGTGCTCCCAGGGGGGCAGTTCAAGAGACCCAGTACTTC.

The chain employs TRBV19 and TRBJ2-1, with 7 nucleotides matching TRBD1. The germline V gene encodes CDR1 LNHDA and CDR2 SQIVND (reference sequence). V was pared by 3 bases and J by 8 bases, with 10 bases of the junction left unmatched. The CDR3 is 15 amino acids. CDR3 amino acids: CASSIGTGQGDEQFF. In nucleotides, the CDR3 is TGTGCCAGTAGTATCGGGACCGGCCAGGGGGATGAGCAGTTCTTC.

The genes are TRBV12-3 or TRBV12-4 and TRBJ2-5; no definite D call. The CDR3 loop spans 13 amino acids. Trimming stripped 7 bases from V and 2 bases from J, with 11 bases between. This chain's CDR3 is CASIGSPQETQYF. CDR3 coding DNA: TGTGCCAGCATAGGATCACCTCAAGAGACCCAGTACTTC.

J is TRBJ2-1 and V is TRBV7-9, with 7 positions matching TRBD2. Germline lookup yields CDR1 SEHNR and CDR2 FQNEAQ (reference sequence). J was trimmed by 2 bases and V by 3 bases; bases with no gene match: 1. This CDR3 has 14 amino acids. CDR3 region: CASSFGGTYNEQFF. The DNA of the CDR3 is TGTGCCAGCAGCTTCGGGGGGACCTACAATGAGCAGTTCTTC.

The chain joins TRBV6-4 to TRBJ2-1; tentative D call: TRBD2 (6 bases). This CDR3 region has 14 residues. Looked up from germline, CDR1 is MRHNA and CDR2 is SNTAGT. V was clipped by 3 bases and J by 10 bases, with 16 bases between them. CDR3 nucleotide sequence: TGTGCCAGCAGTGAGGGGGGAGCCAACGAGGAGCAGTTCTTC. It translates to CASSEGGANEEQFF.

The rearrangement joins TRBV7-7 to TRBJ2-3; D is unclear. Germline loops: CDR1 SSHAT, CDR2 FNYEAQ (reference sequence). The CDR3 is 15 residues long. The V end was cut by 5 bases, the J end by 0 bases, with 12 bases between. In DNA form, the CDR3 reads TGTGCCAGCAGCCCCTTACGATTCAGCACAGATACGCAGTATTTT. It specifies CASSPLRFSTDTQYF.

As for this clonotype: The junction departs from the called germline gene at one end, perhaps through a read error. This chain connects TRBV29-1 to TRBJ1-5; D is undetermined. The CDR3 totals 9 residues. Germline assignment: CDR1 SQVTM and CDR2 ANQGSEA. This CDR3 reads CSVEGCGCF. CDR3 sequence (DNA): TGCAGCGTTGAGGGCTGTGGATGCTTT.

This clonotype occurred a few times. The V call is TRBV9, the J call TRBJ1-1, with unresolved D. Germline-derived CDR1 and CDR2 are SGDLS and YYNGEE. The CDR3 contains 12 residues. The germline V and J ends were trimmed by 3 bases and 4 bases, with 7 bases remaining between them. Written as DNA, the CDR3 is TGTGCCAGCAGCGACAGTTTCACTGAAGCTTTCTTT. Its protein is CASSDSFTEAFF.

Remarks on this clonotype: A read error is likely, as this CDR3 ends without the conserved phenylalanine or tryptophan. The V gene is TRBV6-5, the J gene TRBJ2-7; 11 nucleotides agree with TRBD1. The CDR3 has 17 amino acids. V trimming: 5 bases; J trimming: 3 bases; junction bases outside the gene matches: 12. Germline V gene data show CDR1 as MNHEY and CDR2 as SVGAGI. The CDR3 spells CASSPPPAGTGGYEQYL. As DNA, the CDR3 is TGTGCCAGCAGTCCCCCCCCGGCCGGGACAGGGGGCTACGAGCAGTACCTC.

The chain recombines TRBV4-2 with TRBJ2-4; 7 positions match TRBD1. CDR3 length: 16 amino acids. Per germline, CDR1 LGHNA and CDR2 YNFKEQ. With 2 bases clipped from V and 5 bases from J, the junction kept 9 bases outside the gene matches. CDR3 region: CASSQTLGGPQNIQYF. The CDR3 region has the DNA TGTGCCAGCAGCCAAACACTAGGGGGCCCCCAAAACATTCAGTACTTC.

The chain recombines TRBV11-1 with TRBJ2-2, with D maybe TRBD2 (6 bases). The CDR3 loop spans 12 amino acids. The V end lost 5 bases, the J end lost 6 bases, and 7 bases lay between the germline ends. Germline V lookup: CDR1 SGHAT, CDR2 FQDESV (reference sequence). CDR3: CASSRLAGELFF. The DNA for the CDR3 is TGTGCCAGCAGCCGACTAGCCGGGGAGCTGTTTTTT.

The chain has TRBV5-1 and TRBJ1-2, with a weak D call TRBD1 (6 bases). CDR1 and CDR2 (germline): SGHRS, YFSETQ. This CDR3 comprises 14 residues. V shed 4 bases and J shed 7 bases, with 17 bases lying between them. CDR3 in amino acids: CASSVRDTRSGYTF. CDR3 DNA sequence: TGCGCCAGCAGCGTCCGGGACACGCGGAGTGGCTACACCTTC.